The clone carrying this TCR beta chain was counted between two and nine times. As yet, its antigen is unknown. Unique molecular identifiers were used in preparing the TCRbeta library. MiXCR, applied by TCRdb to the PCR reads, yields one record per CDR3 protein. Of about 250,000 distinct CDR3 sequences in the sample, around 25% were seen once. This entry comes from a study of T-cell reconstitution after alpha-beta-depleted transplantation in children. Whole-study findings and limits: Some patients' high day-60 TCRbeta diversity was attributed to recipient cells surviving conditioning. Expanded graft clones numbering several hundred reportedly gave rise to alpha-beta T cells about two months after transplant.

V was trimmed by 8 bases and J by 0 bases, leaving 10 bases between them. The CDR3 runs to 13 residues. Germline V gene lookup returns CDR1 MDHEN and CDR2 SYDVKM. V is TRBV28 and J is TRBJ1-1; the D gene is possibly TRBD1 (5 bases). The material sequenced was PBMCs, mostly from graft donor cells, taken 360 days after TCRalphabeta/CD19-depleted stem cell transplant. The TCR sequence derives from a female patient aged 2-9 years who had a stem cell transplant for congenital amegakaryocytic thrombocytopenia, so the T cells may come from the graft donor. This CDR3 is CASVGQLNTEAFF. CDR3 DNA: TGTGCCAGCGTCGGACAATTGAACACTGAAGCTTTCTTT.